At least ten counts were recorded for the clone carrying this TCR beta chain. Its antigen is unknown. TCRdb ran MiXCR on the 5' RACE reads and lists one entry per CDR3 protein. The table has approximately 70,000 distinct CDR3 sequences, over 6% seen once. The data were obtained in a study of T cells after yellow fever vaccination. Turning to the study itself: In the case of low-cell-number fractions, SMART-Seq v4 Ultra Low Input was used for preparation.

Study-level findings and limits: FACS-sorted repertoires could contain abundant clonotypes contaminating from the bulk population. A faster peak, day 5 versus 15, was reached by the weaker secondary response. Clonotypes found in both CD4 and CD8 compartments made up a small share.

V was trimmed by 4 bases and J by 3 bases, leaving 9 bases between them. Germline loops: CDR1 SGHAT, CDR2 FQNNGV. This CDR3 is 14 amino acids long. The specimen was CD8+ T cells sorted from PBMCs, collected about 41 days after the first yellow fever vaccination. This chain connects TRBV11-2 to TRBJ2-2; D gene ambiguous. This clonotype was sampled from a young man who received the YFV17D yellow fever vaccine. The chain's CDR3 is CASSSRTYTGELFF. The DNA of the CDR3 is TGTGCCAGCAGCTCTAGGACGTACACCGGGGAGCTGTTTTTT.